This entry features one T cell receptor beta chain sequence. Its antigen is currently not known. Base qualities are missing; no much larger clone stands one base away. Donors were a few dozen systemically healthy Caucasian individuals from Russia aged roughly 6 to 95 years. Around 9.8 milliliters of peripheral blood were collected from each donor into EDTA-treated Vacutainer tubes. Ficoll-Paque density-gradient centrifugation was used to isolate PBMCs, with at least 7 million obtained per sample. Total RNA was extracted from PBMCs with Trizol reagent, with at least 6 micrograms obtained per sample. The percentages of naive CD45RAhigh/CD27high T cells were determined by flow cytometry on a PBMC aliquot from every donor. These data come from a study of blood T cells in healthy people across ages (dated by TCRdb to the mid-2010s). Context from the whole study: In model experiments, template switching captured about one uniquely barcoded TCR beta cDNA molecule for every two T cells. Using deep sequencing normalized with unique cDNA molecular identifiers, the study measured how TCR beta repertoire diversity changes with age. The donors were split into four age groups: young (average about 15 years), middle-aged (roughly 39), aged (around 67) and long-lived (approximately 80). To avoid experimental bias, donors of different ages were spread randomly across the sequencing lanes. The study analyzed two additional independent replicas of 1 million unique cDNA reads from the same blood draw for two donors, one aged 18 to 29 and one aged 80 or older. Here is what the overall study found, with its caveats: Because profiling used bulk unsorted PBMCs, naive and antigen-experienced compartments could not be compared conclusively. Because the CMV infection status of the donors was unknown, age-related changes in expanded clonotypes may potentially have been confounded. There was a strong correlation between observed TCR beta diversity and the percentage of naive T cells measured by flow cytometry. Estimates of total diversity based on one million sequenced T cells were considered lower bounds and underestimates. Observed TCR beta diversity per million T cells fell roughly linearly with age, and a significant reduction was already apparent by age around 40. Compared with the aged group, the long-lived group had more naive CD4+ T cells, fewer expanded clones and increased TCR diversity, suggesting age selection.

Receptor amplification or capture employed 5' RACE. Sequencing relied on an Illumina HiSeq 2500. A second about 7 to 11 cycle PCR used a sample-barcoded 5' primer and a J-beta primer mix. Each TCR beta cDNA molecule received a unique molecular identifier from a template-switch 5' adaptor carrying 12 random nucleotides. Each sample yielded at least 2.5 million CDR3-containing paired-end reads. First-strand cDNA synthesis was performed from all RNA using the Mint cDNA synthesis kit, with priming by a TRBC-specific oligonucleotide. After uracil-DNA glycosylase treatment, a first 18-cycle PCR used universal primers M1SS and BC2_uni_R on all cDNA. The paper's processing steps were these. For normalization, 1 million high-quality reads were randomly selected from each sample, with every read carrying a distinct molecular identifier. Instead of being binned into consensus sequences, reads with shared molecular identifiers were discarded. MiTCR, run with a Q25 quality threshold and the strictest error-elimination algorithm, handled CDR3 identification, clonotype clustering and error correction. A nonparametric unseen species model using Euler transformation provided a lower-bound estimate of total TCR beta diversity. TCRdb applied fastp at Q25 and MiXCR to the public reads, then kept only in-frame beta chains. Rows merge per CDR3 protein into single entries with the most common DNA and genes. TCRdb's processing, not the authors' own work, is the source of the V and J calls. For this sample the table gives roughly 2 million distinct CDR3 sequences, of which around half were detected only once. Roughly 2% of the sample comes from the top ten.

CDR1 and CDR2 were assigned from the germline V gene as MDHEN and SYDVKM. Reading from cysteine to phenylalanine, the CDR3 counts 13 amino acids. Only the CDR3 region is kept as DNA, spanning 39 bases read in frame from base 1. V sheds 8 bases and J sheds 2 bases, leaving 13 bases between their ends. The material sequenced was blood. Recombination connected TRBV28 to TRBJ2-7; no D gene can be assigned with confidence. This receptor was taken from a woman aged 40 to 49 in good health. The bases read TGTGCCAGCGCCAACCTAGTTCCCTACGAGCAGTACTTC. The encoded protein is CASANLVPYEQYF.